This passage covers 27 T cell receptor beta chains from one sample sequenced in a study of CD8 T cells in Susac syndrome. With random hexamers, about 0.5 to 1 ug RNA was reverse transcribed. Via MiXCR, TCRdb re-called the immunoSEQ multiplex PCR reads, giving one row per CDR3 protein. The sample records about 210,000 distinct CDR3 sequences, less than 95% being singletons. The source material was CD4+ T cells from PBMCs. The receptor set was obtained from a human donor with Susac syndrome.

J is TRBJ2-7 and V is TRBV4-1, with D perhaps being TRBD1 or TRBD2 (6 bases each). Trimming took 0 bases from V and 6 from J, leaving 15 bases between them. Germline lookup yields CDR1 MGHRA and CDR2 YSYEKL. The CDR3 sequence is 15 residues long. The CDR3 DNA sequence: TGCGCCAGCAGCCAAGATGGGGGGCCCCAGCGCGAGCAGTACTTC. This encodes CASSQDGGPQREQYF.

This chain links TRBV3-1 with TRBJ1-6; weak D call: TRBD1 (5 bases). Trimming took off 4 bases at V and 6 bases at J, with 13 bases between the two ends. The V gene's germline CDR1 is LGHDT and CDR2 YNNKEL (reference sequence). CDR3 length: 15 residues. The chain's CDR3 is CASSRFETVNSPLHF. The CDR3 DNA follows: TGTGCCAGCAGCCGTTTTGAGACAGTTAATTCACCCCTCCACTTT.

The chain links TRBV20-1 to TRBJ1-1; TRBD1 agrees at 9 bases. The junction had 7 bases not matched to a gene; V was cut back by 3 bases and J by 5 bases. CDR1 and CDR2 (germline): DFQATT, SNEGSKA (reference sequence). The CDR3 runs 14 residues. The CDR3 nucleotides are TGCAGTGCTAGCACCGGGACAGGGAGGACTGAAGCTTTCTTT. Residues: CSASTGTGRTEAFF.

The CDR3 sequence: CASSPGGLVGEQYF. The CDR3 DNA reads as TGTGCCAGCTCTCCGGGAGGACTCGTGGGGGAGCAGTACTTC. The rearrangement joins TRBV18 to TRBJ2-7; 7 bases match TRBD2. CDR3 length: 14 amino acids. The J segment lost 7 bases and the V segment lost 6 bases, leaving 12 bases of the junction unmatched. The germline gives CDR1 KGHSH, CDR2 LQKENI.

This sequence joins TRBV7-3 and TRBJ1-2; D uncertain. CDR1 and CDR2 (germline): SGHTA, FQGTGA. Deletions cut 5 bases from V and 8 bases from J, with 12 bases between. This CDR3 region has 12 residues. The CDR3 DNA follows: TGTGCCAGCAGCCTTGAAAAGTCGGGCTACACCTTC. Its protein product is CASSLEKSGYTF. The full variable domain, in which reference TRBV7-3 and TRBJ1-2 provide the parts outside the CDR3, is GAGVSQTPSNKVTEKGKYVELRCDPISGHTALYWYRQSLGQGPEFLIYFQGTGAADDSGLPNDRFFAVRPEGSVSTLKIQRTERGDSAVYLCASSLEKSGYTFGSGTRLTVV.

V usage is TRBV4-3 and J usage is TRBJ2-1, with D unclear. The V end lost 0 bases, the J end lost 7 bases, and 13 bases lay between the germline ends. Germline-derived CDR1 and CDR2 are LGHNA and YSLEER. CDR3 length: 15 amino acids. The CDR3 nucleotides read TGCGCCAGCAGCCAAGATCACGCGGCACATAATGAGCAGTTCTTC. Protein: CASSQDHAAHNEQFF.

The CDR3 DNA follows: TGTGCCAGCAGCTTCGGGCCCCAGGAAGCTTTCTTT. It is translated as CASSFGPQEAFF. The V and J genes are TRBV7-8 and TRBJ1-1; D not resolved. The CDR3 runs 12 residues. CDR1 SGHVS and CDR2 FQNEAQ come from the germline V gene. Trimming left V 3 bases short and J 8 bases short, with 10 bases between.

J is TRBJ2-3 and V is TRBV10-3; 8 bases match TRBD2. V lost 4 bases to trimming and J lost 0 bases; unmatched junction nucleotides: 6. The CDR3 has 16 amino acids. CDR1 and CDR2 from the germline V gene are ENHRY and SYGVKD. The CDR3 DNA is TGTGCCATCAGTGTGCTTAGCGGGGAGAGCACAGATACGCAGTATTTT. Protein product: CAISVLSGESTDTQYF.

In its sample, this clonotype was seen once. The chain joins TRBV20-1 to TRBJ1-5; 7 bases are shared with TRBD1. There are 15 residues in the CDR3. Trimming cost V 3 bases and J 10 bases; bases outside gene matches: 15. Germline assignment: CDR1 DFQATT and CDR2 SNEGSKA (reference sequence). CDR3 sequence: CSARETGSSGHPQHF. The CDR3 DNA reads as TGCAGTGCTAGGGAGACAGGGTCGAGCGGACACCCCCAGCATTTT.

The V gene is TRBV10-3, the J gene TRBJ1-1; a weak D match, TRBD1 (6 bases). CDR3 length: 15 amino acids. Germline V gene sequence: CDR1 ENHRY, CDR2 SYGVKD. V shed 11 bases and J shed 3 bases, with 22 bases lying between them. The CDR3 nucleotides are TGTGCCTCCCGAAGACCCGGACAGACGGACACTGAAGCTTTCTTT. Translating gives CASRRPGQTDTEAFF.

The CDR3 region is CASSYSSGQGHNEQFF. The CDR3 DNA is TGTGCCAGCAGTTACTCATCAGGACAGGGGCACAATGAGCAGTTCTTC. The chain combines TRBV6-2 or TRBV6-3 with TRBJ2-1; 9 bases align to TRBD1. J was trimmed by 5 bases and V by 0 bases; bases with no gene match: 5. The V gene's germline CDR1 is MNHEY and CDR2 SVGEGT. The CDR3 covers 16 residues.

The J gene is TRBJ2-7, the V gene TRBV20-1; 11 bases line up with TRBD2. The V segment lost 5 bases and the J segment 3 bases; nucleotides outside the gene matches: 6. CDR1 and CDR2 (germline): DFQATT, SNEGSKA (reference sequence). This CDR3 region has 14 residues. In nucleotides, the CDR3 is TGCAGTGCTGGTAACCTAGCGGGGGGCTACGAGCAGTACTTC. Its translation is CSAGNLAGGYEQYF.

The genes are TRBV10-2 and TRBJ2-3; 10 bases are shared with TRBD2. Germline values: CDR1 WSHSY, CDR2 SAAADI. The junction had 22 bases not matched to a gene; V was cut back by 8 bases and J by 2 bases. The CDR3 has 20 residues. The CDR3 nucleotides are TGCGCCAGCGGAAGGAACCCCGGGACTAGCGTACGCAAAACCACAGATACGCAGTATTTT. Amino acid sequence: CASGRNPGTSVRKTTDTQYF.

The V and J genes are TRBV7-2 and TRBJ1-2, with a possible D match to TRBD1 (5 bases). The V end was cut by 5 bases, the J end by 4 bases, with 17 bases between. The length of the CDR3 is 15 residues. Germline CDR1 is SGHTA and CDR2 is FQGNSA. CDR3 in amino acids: CASSPPGPPSYGYTF. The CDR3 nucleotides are TGTGCCAGCAGCCCTCCGGGACCGCCATCCTATGGCTACACCTTC.

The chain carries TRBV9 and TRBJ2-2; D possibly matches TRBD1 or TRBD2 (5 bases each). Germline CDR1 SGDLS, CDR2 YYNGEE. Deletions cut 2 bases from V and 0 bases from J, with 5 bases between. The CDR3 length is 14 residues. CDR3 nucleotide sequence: TGTGCCAGCAGCGTGGGACCGAACACCGGGGAGCTGTTTTTT. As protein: CASSVGPNTGELFF.

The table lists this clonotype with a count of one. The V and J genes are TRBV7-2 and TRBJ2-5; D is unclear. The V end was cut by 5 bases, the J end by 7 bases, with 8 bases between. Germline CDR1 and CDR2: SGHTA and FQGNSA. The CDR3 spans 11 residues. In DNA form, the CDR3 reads TGTGCCAGCAGCCCTTCAGGGACCCAGTACTTC. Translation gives CASSPSGTQYF. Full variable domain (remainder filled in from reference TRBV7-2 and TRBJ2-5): GAGVSQSPSNKVTEKGKDVELRCDPISGHTALYWYRQSLGQGLEFLIYFQGNSAPDKSGLPSDRFSAERTGGSVSTLTIQRTQQEDSAVYLCASSPSGTQYFGPGTRLLVL.

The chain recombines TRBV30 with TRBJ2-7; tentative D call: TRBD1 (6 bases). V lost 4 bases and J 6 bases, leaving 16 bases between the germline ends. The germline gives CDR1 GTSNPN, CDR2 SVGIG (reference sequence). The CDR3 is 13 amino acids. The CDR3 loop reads CAWTIGGSREQYF. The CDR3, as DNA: TGTGCCTGGACCATAGGGGGTTCCCGCGAGCAGTACTTC.

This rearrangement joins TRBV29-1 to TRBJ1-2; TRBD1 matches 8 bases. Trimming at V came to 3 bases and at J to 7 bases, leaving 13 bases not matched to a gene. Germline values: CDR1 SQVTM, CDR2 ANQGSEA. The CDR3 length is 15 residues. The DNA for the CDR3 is TGCAGCGTTGAGTTCGCGGACAGGGCAAAAGGTGGCTACACCTTC. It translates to CSVEFADRAKGGYTF. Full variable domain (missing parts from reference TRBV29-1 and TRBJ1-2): SAVISQKPSRDICQRGTSLTIQCQVDSQVTMMFWYRQQPGQSLTLIATANQGSEATYESGFVIDKFPISRPNLTFSTLTVSNMSPEDSSIYLCSVEFADRAKGGYTFGSGTRLTVV.

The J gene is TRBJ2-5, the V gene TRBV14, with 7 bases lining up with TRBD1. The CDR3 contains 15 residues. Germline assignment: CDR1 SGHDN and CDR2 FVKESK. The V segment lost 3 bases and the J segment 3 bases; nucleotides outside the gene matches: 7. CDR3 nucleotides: TGTGCCAGCAGCCACAGTTATACAGGGGAAGAGACCCAGTACTTC. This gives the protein CASSHSYTGEETQYF.

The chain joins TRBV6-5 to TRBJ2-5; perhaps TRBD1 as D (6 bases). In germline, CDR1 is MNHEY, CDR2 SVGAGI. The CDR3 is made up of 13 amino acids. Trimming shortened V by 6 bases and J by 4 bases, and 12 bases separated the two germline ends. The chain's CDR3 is CASSPTGSETQYF. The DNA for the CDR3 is TGTGCCAGCAGCCCCACAGGGTCAGAGACCCAGTACTTC.

This CDR3 is CASSSTGEAFF. CDR3 sequence (DNA): TGTGCCAGCAGTTCGACTGGAGAAGCTTTCTTT. J is TRBJ1-1 and V is TRBV12-3 or TRBV12-4; no clear D gene. V was shortened by 4 bases and J by 8 bases, with 8 bases between the two germline ends. This CDR3 has 11 residues.

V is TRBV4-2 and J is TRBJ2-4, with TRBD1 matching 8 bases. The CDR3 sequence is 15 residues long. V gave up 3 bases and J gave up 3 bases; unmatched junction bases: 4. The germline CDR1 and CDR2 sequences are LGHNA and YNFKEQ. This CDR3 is CASSQGTGVKNIQYF. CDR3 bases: TGTGCCAGCAGCCAGGGGACAGGAGTCAAAAACATTCAGTACTTC.

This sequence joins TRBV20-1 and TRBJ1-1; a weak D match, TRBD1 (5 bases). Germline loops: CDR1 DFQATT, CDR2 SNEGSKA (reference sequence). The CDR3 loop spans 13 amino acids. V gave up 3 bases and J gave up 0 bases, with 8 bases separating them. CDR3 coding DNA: TGCAGTGCTAGTTCCAGGGTGAACACTGAAGCTTTCTTT. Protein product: CSASSRVNTEAFF.

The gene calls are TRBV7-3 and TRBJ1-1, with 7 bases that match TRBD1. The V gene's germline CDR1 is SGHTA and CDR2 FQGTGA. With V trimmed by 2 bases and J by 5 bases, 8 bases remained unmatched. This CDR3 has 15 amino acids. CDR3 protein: CASSLQGDWGTEAFF. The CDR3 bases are TGTGCCAGCAGCTTACAGGGGGATTGGGGTACTGAAGCTTTCTTT.

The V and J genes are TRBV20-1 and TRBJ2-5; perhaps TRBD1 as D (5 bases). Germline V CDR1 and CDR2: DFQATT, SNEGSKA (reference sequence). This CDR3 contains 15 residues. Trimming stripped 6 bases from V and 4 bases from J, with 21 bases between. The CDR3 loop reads CSALTGALLGETQYF. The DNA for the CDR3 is TGCAGTGCCCTAACTGGGGCGCTCCTGGGAGAGACCCAGTACTTC.

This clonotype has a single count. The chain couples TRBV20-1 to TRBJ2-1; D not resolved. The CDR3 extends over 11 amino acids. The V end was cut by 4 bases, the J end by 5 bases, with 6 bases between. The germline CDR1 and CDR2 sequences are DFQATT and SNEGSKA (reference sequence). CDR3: CSATRDNEQFF. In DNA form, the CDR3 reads TGCAGTGCTACTCGGGACAATGAGCAGTTCTTC.

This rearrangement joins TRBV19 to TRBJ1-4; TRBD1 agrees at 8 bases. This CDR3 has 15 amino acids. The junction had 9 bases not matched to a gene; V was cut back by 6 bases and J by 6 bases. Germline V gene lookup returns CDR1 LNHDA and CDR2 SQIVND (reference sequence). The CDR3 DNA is TGTGCCAGTAGGAGGCCCCAGGACAGGGATGAAAAACTGTTTTTT. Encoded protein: CASRRPQDRDEKLFF.